This TCR beta chain was observed in a study of blood T cells in healthy people across ages. Study results and limitations: Older age coincided with a roughly linear decline in TCR beta diversity per million T cells.

This clonotype was observed many times. Its antigen remains unknown. V was clipped by 7 bases and J by 5 bases, with 17 bases between them. The CDR3 runs to 14 residues. Germline V gene data show CDR1 as SNHLY and CDR2 as FYNNEI. The use of a sample-barcoded 5' primer and a J-beta primer mix characterized a second PCR of 7 to 11 cycles. MiXCR, applied by TCRdb to the 5' RACE reads, yields one record per CDR3 protein. In the table there are some 900,000 distinct CDR3 sequences, 25% to 35% of which are singletons. The sequence was obtained from a woman older than 75 in good health. Material: blood. The rearrangement uses TRBV2 and TRBJ2-5; tentatively, D is TRBD1 (6 bases). The chain's CDR3 is CASTKGGPGETQYF. CDR3 in DNA: TGTGCCAGCACCAAAGGGGGTCCGGGGGAGACCCAGTACTTC.